The present TCR beta chain was sequenced within a study of shared clonotypes between healthy human individuals (dated by TCRdb to between 2020 and 2021). Background for the entire study: Three men and a couple of women, aged 18 to 49 years, made up the cohort. For each donor, CD4 naive and CD4 memory were each run on three plates, CD8 naive on two plates, and CD8 memory on one plate. To estimate repertoire size and how much clonotype sharing occurs between individuals, the study deeply sequenced the blood TCR repertoires of roughly 5 healthy adults. Different laboratories and diverse techniques were used to prepare libraries and sequence TCR repertoires, to increase sequencing depth and limit assay-specific biases. Leukapheresis yielded between about 0.94 and 10 billion PBMCs per donor.

Using the deep immunoSEQ assay, multiplex PCR amplified TCR CDR3 regions from genomic DNA. Extracted genomic DNA from each cell subset was distributed evenly across all wells of several immunoSEQ 96-well plates, and each plate was treated as a replicate. For sorted subsets, approximately 210 ng genomic DNA, equal to tens of thousands of T cell genomes, was loaded into each replicate PCR. Purified libraries were quantified with a Qubit 3.0 fluorometer, sized on a Bioanalyzer 2100, and re-quantified with the KAPA Library Quantification kit. Each immunoSEQ 96-well plate was sequenced on its own single-read 150-cycle Illumina NextSeq 550 flow cell. For the original study's pipeline: Because only junctional sequences without quality scores were contained in the immunoSEQ output, filtering matching that applied to full-length reads could not be performed. To assign V/J genes and CDR3, sequences were annotated using PyIR, a Python wrapper for IgBLAST v1.9, with IMGT germline references. Reads were removed for weak V/J assignments (E-value above 1e-6), missing CDR3, stop codons, out-of-frame junctions, or ambiguous translated residues. A V3J clonotype was defined by an identical inferred V gene, J gene, and CDR3 amino acid sequence. Percentage overlap between repertoires was computed as shared unique clonotypes divided by the size of the smaller repertoire. Three approaches were used to assess repertoire richness: RTK rarefaction, the Chao1 estimator, and Recon v2.1 estimates of unobserved clonotypes. Generation probabilities for all TCRbeta clonotypes obtained by the gDNA method from a handful of donors were computed using OLGA. Sourced from immuneACCESS, this table was stored by TCRdb with only in-frame sequences that have V and J called. A share of the clones is absent; for the studies checked, an unresolved V gene accounts for under half, and the remainder has no known explanation. V and J calls and clone size are those listed in that table; D and trimming were worked out from the DNA. In this sample the table shows hundreds of thousands of clones, roughly 70% of which occur a single time. The biggest ten clones account for 1.8% of the sample.

The donors were healthy, HIV-negative adults with no recently reported acute infections or vaccinations. Every donor was a Caucasian adult residing in Nashville, Tennessee, USA. CD4+ T cells were enriched through magnetic negative selection, after which naive cells were positively selected on CD45RA and the remaining negative fraction served as the memory subset. Blood was obtained by leukapheresis, after which PBMCs were separated by Ficoll-Histopaque density gradient centrifugation and cryopreserved in liquid nitrogen vapor phase. Purity and quantity of every magnetically sorted T cell population were checked by analytical flow cytometry. From each sorted fraction, genomic DNA was isolated and quantified by UV absorbance on a Nanodrop 2000c. Taken from the germline V gene, the CDR1 and CDR2 loops are SGHRS and YFSETQ. V and J are truncated by 1 base and 3 bases respectively, leaving an intervening sequence of 4 bases. The CDR3 spans 13 residues, from the cysteine through the phenylalanine. The retained sequence is limited to the CDR3, 39 bases, with the frame set at the first base.

Results the study describes overall, beyond this receptor: Approximately 5% of naive CD4, 3.5% of naive CD8, about 2.5% of memory CD4, and approximately 0.39% of memory CD8 clonotypes were shared across a few donors. Sampling was restricted to blood, and TCR repertoires in tissue are likely to differ from TCR repertoires in blood. The genetic and exposure-history diversity represented was limited by the small number of donors. Based on pairwise subsampling, the degree of clonotype sharing among donors was expected to be affected by sequencing depth. Compared with non-shared clonotypes, the clonotypes found in all four sorted-subset donors had higher generation probabilities. Incomplete sequencing was indicated by rarefaction of sorted-subset datasets, despite the large sequencing depth. Naive subsets generally had larger estimated clonotype richness than memory subsets did.

Concerning this clone itself: This clone's antigen is unknown. No base quality information exists; no much larger clone differs at one position. At the DNA level, this CDR3 is encoded by other sequences in the same sample as well.

This receptor was obtained from a woman aged 25 to 45 in good health. What was sequenced was memory CD4+ T cells sorted from blood. Per the publication, the cell subset or site label means: CD45RA-negative fraction. The V gene is TRBV5-1 and the J gene is TRBJ2-2; confidence is insufficient to name the D gene. The base sequence is TGCGCCAGCAGCTTGCGAGACACCGGGGAGCTGTTTTTT. Its amino acids are CASSLRDTGELFF.